This T cell receptor beta chain was identified in a study of CD8+ T cells in alopecia areata. About the study: In an open-label trial, patients got 5 to 10 mg tofacitinib twice daily.

Reverse transcribed after extraction, RNA yielded cDNA as the sequencing template. Only in-frame clones appear in the TCRdb table, and some are missing; sequencing was by immunoSEQ multiplex PCR. The table lists about 280,000 clones, about 62% of them singletons. Trimming took 2 bases from V and 6 from J, leaving 15 bases between them. CDR3 length equals 15 residues. Germline CDR1 reads SGHRS; CDR2 reads YFSETQ. Treatment of the sample: oral pan-JAK inhibitor, 5-10 mg twice daily. Both CD4+ and CD8+ T cells were separated by sorting PBMCs. Points from the study as a whole: Lesional tissue from the scalp (especially in alopecia totalis/universalis) showed higher clonality than normal scalp. With just one nonresponder, it is still uncertain whether baseline CD8+ expansion relates to response.

On this clone: Antigen unknown.

This chain connects TRBV5-1 to TRBJ2-1, with D possibly matching TRBD2 (6 bases). This material consisted of CD4+ T cells sorted from blood, taken at week 24, from a patient treated with tofacitinib. This receptor was identified in a human donor with alopecia areata. Here the CDR3 DNA reads TGCGCCAGCAGCTTTAGGAGGGGAGCGGTCAATGAGCAGTTCTTC. Amino acids: CASSFRRGAVNEQFF.